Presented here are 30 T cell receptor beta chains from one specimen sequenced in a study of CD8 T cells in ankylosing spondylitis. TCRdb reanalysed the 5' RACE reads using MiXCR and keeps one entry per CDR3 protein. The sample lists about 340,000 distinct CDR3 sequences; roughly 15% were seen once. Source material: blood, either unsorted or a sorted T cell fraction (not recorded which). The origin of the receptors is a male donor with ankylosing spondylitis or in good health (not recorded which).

The CDR3 loop reads CASSPQGLAGSGELFF. The CDR3 coding sequence is TGTGCCAGCAGCCCTCAGGGACTAGCGGGATCAGGGGAGCTGTTTTTT. The chain employs TRBV4-2 and TRBJ2-2, with TRBD2 identical over 13 bases. V shed 4 bases, J shed 8 bases, and the junction held 7 bases outside the gene matches. The CDR3 is 16 residues long. Germline V gene data show CDR1 as LGHNA and CDR2 as YNFKEQ.

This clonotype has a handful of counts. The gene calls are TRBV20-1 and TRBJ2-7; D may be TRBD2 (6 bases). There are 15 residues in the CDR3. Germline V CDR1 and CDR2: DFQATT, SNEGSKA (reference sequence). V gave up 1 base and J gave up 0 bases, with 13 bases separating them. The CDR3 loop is CSARAGGNPSYEQYF. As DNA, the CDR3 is TGCAGTGCTAGAGCGGGCGGGAATCCCTCCTACGAGCAGTACTTC.

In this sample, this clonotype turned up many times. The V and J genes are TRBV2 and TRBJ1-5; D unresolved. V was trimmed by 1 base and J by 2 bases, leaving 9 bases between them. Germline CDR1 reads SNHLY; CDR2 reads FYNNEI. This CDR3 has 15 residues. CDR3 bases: TGTGCCAGCAGTGAAGGGACGTCCGGCAATCAGCCCCAGCATTTT. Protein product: CASSEGTSGNQPQHF.

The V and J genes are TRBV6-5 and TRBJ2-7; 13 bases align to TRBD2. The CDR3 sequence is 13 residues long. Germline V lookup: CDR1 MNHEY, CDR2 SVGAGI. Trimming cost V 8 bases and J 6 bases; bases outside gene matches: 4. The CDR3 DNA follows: TGTGCCAGCCGTACTAGCGGGAGGGGCGAGCAGTACTTC. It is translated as CASRTSGRGEQYF.

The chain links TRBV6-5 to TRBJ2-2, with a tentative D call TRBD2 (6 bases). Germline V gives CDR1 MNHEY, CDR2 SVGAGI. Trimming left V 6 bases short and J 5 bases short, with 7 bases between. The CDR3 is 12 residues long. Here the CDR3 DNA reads TGTGCCAGCAGGGAGGGAACCGGGGAGCTGTTTTTT. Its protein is CASREGTGELFF.

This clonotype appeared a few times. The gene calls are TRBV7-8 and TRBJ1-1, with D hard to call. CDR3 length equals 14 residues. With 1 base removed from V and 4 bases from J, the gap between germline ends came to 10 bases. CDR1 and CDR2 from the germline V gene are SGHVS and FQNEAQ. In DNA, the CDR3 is TGTGCCAGCAGCTTAGACCTCTCTAGCACTGAAGCTTTCTTT. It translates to CASSLDLSSTEAFF. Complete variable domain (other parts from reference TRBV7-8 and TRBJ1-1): GAGVSQSPRYKVAKRGQDVALRCDPISGHVSLFWYQQALGQGPEFLTYFQNEAQLDKSGLPSDRFFAERPEGSVSTLKIQRTQQEDSAVYLCASSLDLSSTEAFFGQGTRLTVV.

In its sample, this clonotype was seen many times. The CDR3 reads CASSQDVGSEQYF. The CDR3 nucleotides are TGTGCCAGCAGCCAAGACGTTGGGTCCGAGCAGTACTTC. The V gene is TRBV3-1, the J gene TRBJ2-7; D unresolved. The CDR3 is 13 amino acids. From germline, CDR1 is LGHDT and CDR2 YNNKEL (reference sequence). V was trimmed by 0 bases and J by 6 bases, leaving 9 bases between them.

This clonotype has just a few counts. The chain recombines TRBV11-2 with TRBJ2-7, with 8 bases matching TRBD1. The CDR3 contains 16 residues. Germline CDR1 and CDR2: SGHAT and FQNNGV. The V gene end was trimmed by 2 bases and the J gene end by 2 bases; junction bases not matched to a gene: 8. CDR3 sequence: CASSLIPGQGPYEQYF. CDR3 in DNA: TGTGCCAGCAGCTTAATTCCAGGACAGGGACCCTACGAGCAGTACTTC.

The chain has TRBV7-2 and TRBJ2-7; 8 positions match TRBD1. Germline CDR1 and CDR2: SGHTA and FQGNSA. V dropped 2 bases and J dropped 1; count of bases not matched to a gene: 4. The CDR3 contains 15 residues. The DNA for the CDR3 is TGTGCCAGCAGCTTATTCGGGACAGGTTCCTACGAGCAGTACTTC. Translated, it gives CASSLFGTGSYEQYF.

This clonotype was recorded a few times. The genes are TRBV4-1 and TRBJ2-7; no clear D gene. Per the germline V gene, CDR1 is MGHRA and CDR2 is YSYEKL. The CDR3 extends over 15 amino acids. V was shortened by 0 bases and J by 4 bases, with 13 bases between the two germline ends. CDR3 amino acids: CASSQDRNSPYEQYF. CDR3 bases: TGCGCCAGCAGCCAAGATCGGAATAGCCCTTACGAGCAGTACTTC.

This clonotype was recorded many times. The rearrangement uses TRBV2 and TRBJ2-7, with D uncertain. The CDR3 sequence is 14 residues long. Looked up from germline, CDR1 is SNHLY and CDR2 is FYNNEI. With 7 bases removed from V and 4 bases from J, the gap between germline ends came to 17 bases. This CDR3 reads CASTGEVVGYEQYF. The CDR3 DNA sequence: TGTGCCAGCACGGGTGAGGTCGTTGGGTACGAGCAGTACTTC.

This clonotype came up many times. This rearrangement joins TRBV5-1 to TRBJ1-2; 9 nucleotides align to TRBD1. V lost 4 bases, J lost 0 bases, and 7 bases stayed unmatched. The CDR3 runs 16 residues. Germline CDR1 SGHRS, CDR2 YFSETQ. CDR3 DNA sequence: TGCGCCAGCAGCAACAGGGGGCTCTCGTCTAACTATGGCTACACCTTC. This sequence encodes CASSNRGLSSNYGYTF.

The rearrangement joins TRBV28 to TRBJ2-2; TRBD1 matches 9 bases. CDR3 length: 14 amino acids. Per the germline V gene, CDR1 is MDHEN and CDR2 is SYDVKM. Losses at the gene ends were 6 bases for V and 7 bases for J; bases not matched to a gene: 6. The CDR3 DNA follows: TGTGCCAGCAGCCCACAGGGGGCTGTCGGGGAGCTGTTTTTT. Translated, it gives CASSPQGAVGELFF. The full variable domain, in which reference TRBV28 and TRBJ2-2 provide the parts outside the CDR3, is DVKVTQSSRYLVKRTGEKVFLECVQDMDHENMFWYRQDPGLGLRLIYFSYDVKMKEKGDIPEGYSVSREKKERFSLILESASTNQTSMYLCASSPQGAVGELFFGEGSRLTVL.

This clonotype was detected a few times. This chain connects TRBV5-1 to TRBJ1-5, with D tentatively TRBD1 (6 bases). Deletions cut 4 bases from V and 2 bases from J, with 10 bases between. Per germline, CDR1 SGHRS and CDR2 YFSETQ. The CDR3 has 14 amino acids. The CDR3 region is CASSQDSRNQPQHF. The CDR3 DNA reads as TGCGCCAGCAGCCAGGACAGTCGCAATCAGCCCCAGCATTTT.

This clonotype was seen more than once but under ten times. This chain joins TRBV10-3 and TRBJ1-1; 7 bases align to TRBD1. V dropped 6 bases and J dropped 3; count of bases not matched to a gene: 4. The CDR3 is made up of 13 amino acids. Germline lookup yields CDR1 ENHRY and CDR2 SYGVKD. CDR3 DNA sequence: TGTGCCATCAGCACTACAGGGGACACTGAAGCTTTCTTT. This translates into CAISTTGDTEAFF.

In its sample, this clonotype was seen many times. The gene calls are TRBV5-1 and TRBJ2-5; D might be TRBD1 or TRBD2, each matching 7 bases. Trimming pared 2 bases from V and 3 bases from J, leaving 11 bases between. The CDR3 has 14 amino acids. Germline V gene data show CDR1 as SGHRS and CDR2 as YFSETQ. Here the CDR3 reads CASSLQGREETQYF. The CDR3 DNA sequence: TGCGCCAGCAGCTTACAGGGGAGGGAAGAGACCCAGTACTTC.

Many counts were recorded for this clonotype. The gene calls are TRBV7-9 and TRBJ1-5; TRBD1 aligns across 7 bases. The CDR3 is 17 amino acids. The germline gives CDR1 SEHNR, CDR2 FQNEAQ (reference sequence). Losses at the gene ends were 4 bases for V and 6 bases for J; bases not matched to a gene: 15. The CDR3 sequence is CASSSARGAPFTQPQHF. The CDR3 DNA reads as TGTGCCAGCAGCTCAGCCAGGGGGGCCCCATTTACTCAGCCCCAGCATTTT.

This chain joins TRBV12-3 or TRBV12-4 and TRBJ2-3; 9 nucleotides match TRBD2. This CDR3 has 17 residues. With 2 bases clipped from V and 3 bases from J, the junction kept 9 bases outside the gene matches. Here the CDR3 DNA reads TGTGCCAGCAGTTTAAATCGAGCGGGGGGTCGGACAGATACGCAGTATTTT. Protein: CASSLNRAGGRTDTQYF.

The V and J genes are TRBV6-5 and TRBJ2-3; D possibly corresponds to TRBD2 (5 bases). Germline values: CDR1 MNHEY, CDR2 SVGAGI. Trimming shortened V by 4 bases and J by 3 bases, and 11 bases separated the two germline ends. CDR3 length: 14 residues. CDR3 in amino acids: CASSSRGITDTQYF. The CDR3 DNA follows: TGTGCCAGCAGTTCGAGAGGGATAACAGATACGCAGTATTTT.

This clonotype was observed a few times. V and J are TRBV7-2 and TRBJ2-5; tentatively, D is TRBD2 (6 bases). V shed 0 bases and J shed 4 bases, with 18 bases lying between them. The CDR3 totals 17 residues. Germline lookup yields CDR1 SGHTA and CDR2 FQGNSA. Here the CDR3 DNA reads TGTGCCAGCAGCTTAGCGAACCATGGTGGGAGGTCAGAGACCCAGTACTTC. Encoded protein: CASSLANHGGRSETQYF.

CDR3 loop: CASSLNAGQGAWELFF. CDR3 coding DNA: TGTGCCAGCAGCCTAAATGCGGGACAGGGGGCCTGGGAGCTGTTTTTT. This chain connects TRBV7-8 to TRBJ2-2; 12 bases match TRBD1. The junction had 10 bases not matched to a gene; V was cut back by 5 bases and J by 9 bases. CDR1 and CDR2 from the germline V gene are SGHVS and FQNEAQ. The length of the CDR3 is 16 residues.

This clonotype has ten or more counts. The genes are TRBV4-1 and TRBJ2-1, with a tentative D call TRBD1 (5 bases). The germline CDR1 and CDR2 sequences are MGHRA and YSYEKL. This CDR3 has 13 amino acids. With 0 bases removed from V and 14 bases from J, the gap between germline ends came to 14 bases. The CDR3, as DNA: TGCGCCAGCAGCCAAGACGATAGGGGCAATGAGTTCTTC. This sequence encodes CASSQDDRGNEFF.

The CDR3 DNA reads TGTGCCAGCAGCCAAGTCGGAGCGGGGCCGGCGGGGCAGTACTTC. The encoded protein is CASSQVGAGPAGQYF. V usage is TRBV3-1 and J usage is TRBJ2-7; 7 nucleotides agree with TRBD2. With V trimmed by 1 base and J by 9 bases, 12 bases remained unmatched. The CDR3 length is 15 residues. Germline V gene lookup returns CDR1 LGHDT and CDR2 YNNKEL (reference sequence).

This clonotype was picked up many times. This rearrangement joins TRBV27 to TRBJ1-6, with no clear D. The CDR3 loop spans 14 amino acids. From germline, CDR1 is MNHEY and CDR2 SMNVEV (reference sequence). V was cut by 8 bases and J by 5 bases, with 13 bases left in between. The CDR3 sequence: CASAVRVDNSPLHF. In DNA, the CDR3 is TGTGCCAGCGCTGTAAGGGTTGATAATTCACCCCTCCACTTT.

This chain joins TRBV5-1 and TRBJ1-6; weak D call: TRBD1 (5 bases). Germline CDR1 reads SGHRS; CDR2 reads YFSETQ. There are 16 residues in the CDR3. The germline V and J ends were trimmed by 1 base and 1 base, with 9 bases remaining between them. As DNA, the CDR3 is TGCGCCAGCAGCTTGACCCAGGGATCCTATAATTCACCCCTCCACTTT. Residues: CASSLTQGSYNSPLHF.

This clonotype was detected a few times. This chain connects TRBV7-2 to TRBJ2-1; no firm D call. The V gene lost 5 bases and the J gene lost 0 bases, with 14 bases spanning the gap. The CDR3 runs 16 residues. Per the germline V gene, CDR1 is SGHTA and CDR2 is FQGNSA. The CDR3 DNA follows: TGTGCCAGCAGCCCCTTTGTTTCCGGCTCCTACAATGAGCAGTTCTTC. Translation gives CASSPFVSGSYNEQFF.

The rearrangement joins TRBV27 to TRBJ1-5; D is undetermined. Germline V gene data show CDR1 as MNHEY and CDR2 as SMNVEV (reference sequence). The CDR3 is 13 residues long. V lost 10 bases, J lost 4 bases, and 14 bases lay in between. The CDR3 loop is CAIDGGDNQPQHF. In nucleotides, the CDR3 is TGTGCCATCGATGGTGGGGATAATCAGCCCCAGCATTTT.

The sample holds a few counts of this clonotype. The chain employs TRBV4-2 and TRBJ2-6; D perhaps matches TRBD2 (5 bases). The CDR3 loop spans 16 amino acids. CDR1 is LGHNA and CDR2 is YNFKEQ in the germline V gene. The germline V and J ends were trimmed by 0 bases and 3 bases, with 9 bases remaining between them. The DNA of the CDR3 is TGTGCCAGCAGCCAAGACGGGGTCCATGGGGCCAACGTCCTGACTTTC. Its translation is CASSQDGVHGANVLTF.

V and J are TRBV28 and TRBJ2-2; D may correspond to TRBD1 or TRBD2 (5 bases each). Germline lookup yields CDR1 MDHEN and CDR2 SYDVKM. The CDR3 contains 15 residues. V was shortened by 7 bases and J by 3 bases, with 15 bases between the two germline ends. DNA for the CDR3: TGTGCCAGCAATGGGGGTTGGGTTTACACCGGGGAGCTGTTTTTT. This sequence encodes CASNGGWVYTGELFF.

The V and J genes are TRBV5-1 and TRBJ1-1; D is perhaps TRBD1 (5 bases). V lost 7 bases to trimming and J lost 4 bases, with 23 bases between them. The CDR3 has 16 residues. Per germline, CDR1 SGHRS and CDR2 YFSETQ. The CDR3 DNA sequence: TGCGCCAGCTCAAGAGACTTCGGTTATAGGGGCACTGAAGCTTTCTTT. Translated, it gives CASSRDFGYRGTEAFF.